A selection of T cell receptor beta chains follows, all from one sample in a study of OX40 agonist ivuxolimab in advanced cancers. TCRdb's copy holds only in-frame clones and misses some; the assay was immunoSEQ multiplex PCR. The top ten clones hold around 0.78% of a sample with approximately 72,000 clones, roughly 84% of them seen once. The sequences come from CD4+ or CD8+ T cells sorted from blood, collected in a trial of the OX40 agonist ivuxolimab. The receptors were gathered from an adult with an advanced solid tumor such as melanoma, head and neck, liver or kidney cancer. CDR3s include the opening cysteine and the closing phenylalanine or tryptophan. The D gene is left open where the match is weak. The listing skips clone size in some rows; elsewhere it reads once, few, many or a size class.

CDR3nt: TGTGCCAGCAGCTCCCTAGCGGGAGACCCAGATACGCAGTATTTT; CDR3aa: CASSSLAGDPDTQYF; d_gene: TRBD2; j_gene: TRBJ2-3; v_gene: TRBV13; abundance: -
CDR3nt: TGTGCCAGCAGGGAGGACGGGGCCATCGAGACCCAGTACTTC; CDR3aa: CASREDGAIETQYF; d_gene: -; j_gene: TRBJ2-5; v_gene: TRBV2; abundance: few
CDR3nt: TGCGCCAGCAGCTTGGATCCAGGGCCAACCTACGAGCAGTACTTC; CDR3aa: CASSLDPGPTYEQYF; d_gene: -; j_gene: TRBJ2-7; v_gene: TRBV5-1; abundance: -
CDR3nt: TGTGCCAGCAGTGAACGGGACAGGGAAAAATCAACGCAGTATTTT; CDR3aa: CASSERDREKSTQYF; d_gene: TRBD1; j_gene: TRBJ2-3; v_gene: TRBV6-1; abundance: -
CDR3nt: TGTGCCTGGAGCAGACTAGCTCCTCGAGATACGCAGTATTTT; CDR3aa: CAWSRLAPRDTQYF; d_gene: TRBD2; j_gene: TRBJ2-3; v_gene: TRBV30; abundance: few
CDR3nt: TGTGCCAGCAGCTTATCCGGGACAGACAATGAGCAGTTCTTC; CDR3aa: CASSLSGTDNEQFF; d_gene: TRBD1; j_gene: TRBJ2-1; v_gene: TRBV11-2; abundance: -
CDR3nt: TGTGCCATTAACGACAGGGGCCGAGAAACACCATTAAACACTGAAGCTTTCTTT; CDR3aa: CAINDRGRETPLNTEAFF; d_gene: TRBD1; j_gene: TRBJ1-1; v_gene: TRBV10-3; abundance: -
CDR3nt: TGTGCCAGCAGTTCTCTGGGGGGCGCGGATACGCAGTATTTT; CDR3aa: CASSSLGGADTQYF; d_gene: -; j_gene: TRBJ2-3; v_gene: TRBV6-1; abundance: -
CDR3nt: TGTGCCAGCAGCCTAATAGCACACACCGGGGAGCTGTTTTTT; CDR3aa: CASSLIAHTGELFF; d_gene: -; j_gene: TRBJ2-2; v_gene: TRBV7-6; abundance: -
CDR3nt: TGTGCCAGCAGCTTAGCCCCTAAGTCGAACACTGAAGCTTTCTTT; CDR3aa: CASSLAPKSNTEAFF; d_gene: -; j_gene: TRBJ1-1; v_gene: TRBV7-6; abundance: -
CDR3nt: TGCGCCAGCAGCATCGGACAGGGGGGTGAAAAACTGTTTTTT; CDR3aa: CASSIGQGGEKLFF; d_gene: TRBD1; j_gene: TRBJ1-4; v_gene: TRBV5-1; abundance: -
CDR3nt: TGTGCCAGCAGTGTCGACAGGGAGCAGTTCTTC; CDR3aa: CASSVDREQFF; d_gene: -; j_gene: TRBJ2-1; v_gene: TRBV28; abundance: few
CDR3nt: TGTGCCTGGAGTAGAATGATGAACACCGGGGAGCTGTTTTTT; CDR3aa: CAWSRMMNTGELFF; d_gene: -; j_gene: TRBJ2-2; v_gene: TRBV30; abundance: -
CDR3nt: TGCGCCAGCAGCTCCGGACAGGGGGAAATGTATGGAGGCTACACCTTC; CDR3aa: CASSSGQGEMYGGYTF; d_gene: TRBD1; j_gene: TRBJ1-2; v_gene: TRBV5-1; abundance: -
CDR3nt: TGTGCCAGCAGCAAGGACGGGCGGAGCAATCAGCCCCAGCATTTT; CDR3aa: CASSKDGRSNQPQHF; d_gene: -; j_gene: TRBJ1-5; v_gene: TRBV21-1; abundance: few
CDR3nt: TGTGCCAGCAGTGAGGGGATGCAGGTAAACATTCAGTACTTC; CDR3aa: CASSEGMQVNIQYF; d_gene: -; j_gene: TRBJ2-4; v_gene: TRBV2; abundance: -
CDR3nt: TGTGCCAGCAGTAAACAGGGGACGGGCAATGAGCAGTTCTTC; CDR3aa: CASSKQGTGNEQFF; d_gene: TRBD1; j_gene: TRBJ2-1; v_gene: TRBV6-6; abundance: -
CDR3nt: TGTGCCTACTCCCCGGGGGGGGAGACCCAGTACTTC; CDR3aa: CAYSPGGETQYF; d_gene: TRBD2; j_gene: TRBJ2-5; v_gene: TRBV30; abundance: -
CDR3nt: TGTGCCAGCACCCAGGGCTACGAGCAGTACTTC; CDR3aa: CASTQGYEQYF; d_gene: -; j_gene: TRBJ2-7; v_gene: TRBV2; abundance: -
CDR3nt: TGTGCCAGCAGCGTAGGCCCCCAGGGCGCAGATACGCAGTATTTT; CDR3aa: CASSVGPQGADTQYF; d_gene: -; j_gene: TRBJ2-3; v_gene: TRBV9; abundance: -
CDR3nt: TGTGCCAGCAGGCTACAAATGAACACTGAAGCTTTCTTT; CDR3aa: CASRLQMNTEAFF; d_gene: -; j_gene: TRBJ1-1; v_gene: TRBV5-4; abundance: -
CDR3nt: TGCGCCAGCAGCTTAGAGCACACGGGCACAGATACGCAGTATTTT; CDR3aa: CASSLEHTGTDTQYF; d_gene: -; j_gene: TRBJ2-3; v_gene: TRBV5-1; abundance: -
CDR3nt: TGCAGTATAAAATGGACTAGCGGGGCTGAGACCCAGTACTTC; CDR3aa: CSIKWTSGAETQYF; d_gene: TRBD2; j_gene: TRBJ2-5; v_gene: TRBV29-1; abundance: -
CDR3nt: TGTGCCAGCAGACCGGGACAGCGCGGGGAGCAGTACTTC; CDR3aa: CASRPGQRGEQYF; d_gene: TRBD1; j_gene: TRBJ2-7; v_gene: TRBV28; abundance: -
CDR3nt: TGTGCCATCGGGGACCAGGGGCAGGCCCTCAGGACCCAGTACTTC; CDR3aa: CAIGDQGQALRTQYF; d_gene: -; j_gene: TRBJ2-5; v_gene: TRBV10-3; abundance: -
CDR3nt: TGTGCCAGTAGTATCCCCGGGGGGAGCTATGGCTACACCTTC; CDR3aa: CASSIPGGSYGYTF; d_gene: -; j_gene: TRBJ1-2; v_gene: TRBV19; abundance: -
CDR3nt: TGTGCCAGCAGTTTATTAGGCGGGGAGCTGTTTTTT; CDR3aa: CASSLLGGELFF; d_gene: -; j_gene: TRBJ2-2; v_gene: TRBV28; abundance: -
CDR3nt: TGTGCCAGCAGCTTTACAGGACAGGGGTCTGGAAACACCATATATTTT; CDR3aa: CASSFTGQGSGNTIYF; d_gene: TRBD1; j_gene: TRBJ1-3; v_gene: TRBV11-2; abundance: -
CDR3nt: TGTGCCAGCAGTTACGAGACAGGGGCCTTAACTGAAGCTTTCTTT; CDR3aa: CASSYETGALTEAFF; d_gene: TRBD1; j_gene: TRBJ1-1; v_gene: TRBV6-5; abundance: -